A single sample gave rise to the 9 T cell receptor beta chains below, sequenced in a study of OX40 agonist ivuxolimab in advanced cancers. Generated by immunoSEQ multiplex PCR, the TCRdb table keeps only in-frame clones and is missing some. The top ten hold 0.55% of the sample, which has around 120,000 clones, 75% to 90% seen once. The specimen was CD4+ or CD8+ T cells sorted from blood, collected in a trial of the OX40 agonist ivuxolimab. The source is an adult with an advanced solid tumor such as melanoma, head and neck, liver or kidney cancer.

This clone was detected once. V gene TRBV27 combines with J gene TRBJ1-2, with D perhaps matching TRBD1 (6 bases). The V gene lost 4 bases and the J gene lost 3 bases, with 9 bases spanning the gap. Per germline, CDR1 MNHEY and CDR2 SMNVEV (reference sequence). The CDR3 length is 13 residues. The CDR3 sequence: CASSSQGYYGYTF. Written as DNA, the CDR3 is TGTGCCAGCAGTTCACAGGGTTACTATGGCTACACCTTC.

The chain is built from TRBV18 and TRBJ2-7, with D hard to call. CDR1 is KGHSH and CDR2 is LQKENI in the germline V gene. The V and J ends lost 2 bases and 3 bases respectively, with 11 bases between them. This CDR3 has 14 amino acids. CDR3 sequence reads: CASSPSRTGYEQYF. The DNA of the CDR3 is TGTGCCAGCTCACCATCGAGGACGGGCTACGAGCAGTACTTC.

The chain uses TRBV6-5 and TRBJ2-6; D gene ambiguous. Germline CDR1 reads MNHEY; CDR2 reads SVGAGI. With 2 bases removed from V and 2 bases from J, the gap between germline ends came to 10 bases. The CDR3 sequence is 16 residues long. In DNA form, the CDR3 reads TGTGCCAGCAGTTACCCCTCGGTGGCTGGGGCCAACGTCCTGACTTTC. This translates into CASSYPSVAGANVLTF.

A few counts support this clone. The chain carries TRBV5-1 and TRBJ1-2; D is unresolved. Germline V lookup: CDR1 SGHRS, CDR2 YFSETQ. The CDR3 spans 12 residues. Trimming stripped 2 bases from V and 0 bases from J, with 2 bases between. CDR3 DNA sequence: TGCGCCAGCAGCTTCACTAACTATGGCTACACCTTC. It encodes CASSFTNYGYTF.

The chain joins TRBV18 to TRBJ2-5; 9 nucleotides align to TRBD1. CDR1 and CDR2 (germline): KGHSH, LQKENI. Losses at the gene ends were 3 bases for V and 4 bases for J; bases not matched to a gene: 9. This CDR3 is 16 amino acids long. The CDR3 bases are TGTGCCAGCTCACCCGTGGGACAGGGTATTGGAGAGACCCAGTACTTC. Translated: CASSPVGQGIGETQYF.

The chain employs TRBV10-2 and TRBJ2-7, with a weak D call TRBD2 (7 bases). With 3 bases removed from V and 3 bases from J, the gap between germline ends came to 15 bases. The CDR3 is made up of 15 amino acids. The V gene's germline CDR1 is WSHSY and CDR2 SAAADI. The CDR3 protein is CASSDGGAINYEQYF. CDR3 nucleotides: TGCGCCAGCAGTGATGGGGGGGCGATAAACTACGAGCAGTACTTC.

This clone was observed a handful of times. CDR3 residues: CASSLDRSLKQEKLFF. The DNA of the CDR3 is TGTGCCAGCAGCTTAGACAGGTCCCTTAAGCAGGAAAAACTGTTTTTT. The V call is TRBV7-2, the J call TRBJ1-4; perhaps TRBD1 as D (5 bases). V dropped 1 base and J dropped 8 bases, with 17 bases sitting between them. The germline CDR1 and CDR2 sequences are SGHTA and FQGNSA. This CDR3 comprises 16 residues.

This sequence joins TRBV7-8 and TRBJ2-7, with D perhaps TRBD1 (5 bases). V lost 5 bases and J lost 7, with 12 bases in between. The length of the CDR3 is 12 residues. The germline gives CDR1 SGHVS, CDR2 FQNEAQ. In DNA form, the CDR3 reads TGTGCCAGCAGCAATACAGGCTTTGAGCAGTACTTC. Residues: CASSNTGFEQYF. Complete variable domain (other parts from reference TRBV7-8 and TRBJ2-7): GAGVSQSPRYKVAKRGQDVALRCDPISGHVSLFWYQQALGQGPEFLTYFQNEAQLDKSGLPSDRFFAERPEGSVSTLKIQRTQQEDSAVYLCASSNTGFEQYFGPGTRLTVT.

The genes are TRBV7-9 and TRBJ2-4; 7 nucleotides line up with TRBD2. The CDR3 covers 15 residues. J lost 8 bases, V lost 1 base, and 8 bases had no gene match. Germline CDR1 and CDR2: SEHNR and FQNEAQ (reference sequence). Written as DNA, the CDR3 is TGTGCCAGCAGCTTAGGCTCTAGCGGAGTGTACATTCAGTACTTC. This gives the protein CASSLGSSGVYIQYF.